These 15 T cell receptor beta chains were sequenced from one sample in a study of blood T cell repertoires in COVID-19. The protocol was immunoSEQ multiplex PCR, while the TCRdb copy is restricted to in-frame clones and leaves out a portion. The table includes hundreds of thousands of clones, more than 85% detected once. Sequences were obtained from PBMCs or T cells enriched from blood (not recorded which). The receptors originated from a woman aged 55-69 years who had recovered from COVID-19.

V and J are TRBV4-1 and TRBJ2-3; D is unresolved. The CDR3 length is 15 residues. Germline assignment: CDR1 MGHRA and CDR2 YSYEKL. The V end was cut by 0 bases, the J end by 2 bases, with 9 bases between. CDR3 amino acids: CASSQDNSFTDTQYF. The CDR3 DNA reads as TGCGCCAGCAGCCAAGACAACAGCTTCACAGATACGCAGTATTTT.

The genes are TRBV4-1 and TRBJ2-4; D is unresolved. Germline lookup yields CDR1 MGHRA and CDR2 YSYEKL. Trimming took 2 bases from V and 3 from J, leaving 11 bases between them. This CDR3 region has 15 residues. CDR3 sequence: CASSQYLQDKNIQYF. The CDR3 bases are TGCGCCAGCAGCCAATATCTCCAGGACAAAAACATTCAGTACTTC.

V gene TRBV21-1 combines with J gene TRBJ1-2; the table's D call, TRBD1, was not checked against the DNA. TRBV21-1 is a pseudogene. This CDR3 has 16 residues. The CDR3: CASSYRDRDPGYGYTF. The CDR3 nucleotides read TGTGCCAGCAGCTACCGGGACAGGGACCCAGGCTATGGCTACACCTTC.

The chain uses TRBV7-9 and TRBJ1-6, with D hard to call. The germline V gene has CDR1 SEHNR and CDR2 FQNEAQ (reference sequence). The V end lost 2 bases, the J end lost 2 bases, and 4 bases lay between the germline ends. The CDR3 runs to 14 residues. The chain's CDR3 is CASSLSAYNSPLHF. The CDR3 region has the DNA TGTGCCAGCAGCTTATCGGCCTATAATTCACCCCTCCACTTT.

The gene calls are TRBV7-6 and TRBJ1-6; maybe TRBD1 (6 bases). CDR1 and CDR2 from the germline V gene are SGHVS and FNYEAQ. V lost 3 bases to trimming and J lost 6 bases, with 21 bases between them. CDR3 length: 18 amino acids. CDR3 coding DNA: TGTGCCAGCAGCTTCGGCCCTCCTATCCAGGGGATTAATTCACCCCTCCACTTT. It yields the protein CASSFGPPIQGINSPLHF.

The rearrangement uses TRBV11-3 and TRBJ1-1; perhaps TRBD1 as D (5 bases). V was cut by 5 bases and J by 6 bases, with 19 bases left in between. Germline V CDR1 and CDR2: SGHNT, YENEEA. The CDR3 contains 15 residues. CDR3 in amino acids: CASSSQFRGGAEAFF. The CDR3 nucleotides read TGTGCCAGCAGCAGCCAGTTCCGGGGGGGGGCTGAAGCTTTCTTT.

J is TRBJ2-1 and V is TRBV18; D may be TRBD1 (6 bases). V was clipped by 3 bases and J by 9 bases, with 12 bases between them. The CDR3 runs 13 residues. In germline, CDR1 is KGHSH, CDR2 LQKENI. CDR3 protein: CASSPYRDGEQFF. The DNA for the CDR3 is TGTGCCAGCTCACCTTACAGGGATGGTGAGCAGTTCTTC.

The gene calls are TRBV4-1 and TRBJ2-5; 15 bases map to TRBD2. The CDR3 runs 17 residues. Germline V gives CDR1 MGHRA, CDR2 YSYEKL. Germline trimming cut 3 bases from V and 5 bases from J; bases unmatched to any gene: 7. The CDR3 DNA reads as TGCGCCAGCAGCCACGGACTAGCGGGGGGGCCGCTGGAGACCCAGTACTTC. Translation gives CASSHGLAGGPLETQYF.

This chain joins TRBV6-1 and TRBJ2-7, with a tentative D call TRBD2 (6 bases). V dropped 1 base and J dropped 6 bases, with 10 bases sitting between them. This CDR3 is built from 13 residues. The germline V gene has CDR1 MNHNS and CDR2 SASEGT. CDR3 nucleotides: TGTGCCAGCAGTGAAGTCGCGGGGCTCGAGCAGTACGTC. The encoded protein is CASSEVAGLEQYV.

The genes are TRBV6-5 and TRBJ2-7, with a weak D call TRBD1 (6 bases). V was pared by 4 bases and J by 2 bases, with 9 bases between. Germline assignment: CDR1 MNHEY and CDR2 SVGAGI. CDR3 length: 13 amino acids. The CDR3 reads CASSLTGPYEQYF. The CDR3 DNA sequence: TGTGCCAGCAGTTTGACAGGCCCCTACGAGCAGTACTTC.

The gene calls are TRBV2 and TRBJ1-4, with 7 bases fitting TRBD1. Germline V gene lookup returns CDR1 SNHLY and CDR2 FYNNEI. The CDR3 is 13 amino acids. V trimming: 6 bases; J trimming: 8 bases; junction bases outside the gene matches: 6. CDR3 nucleotides: TGTGCCAGCAGGCCGACAGGGTCAGAAAAACTGTTTTTT. Translated: CASRPTGSEKLFF. The variable domain in full, completed from reference TRBV2 and TRBJ1-4, reads EPEVTQTPSHQVTQMGQEVILRCVPISNHLYFYWYRQILGQKVEFLVSFYNNEISEKSEIFDDQFSVERPDGSNFTLKIRSTKLEDSAMYFCASRPTGSEKLFFGSGTQLSVL.

This chain joins TRBV5-8 and TRBJ1-2; D is undetermined. The CDR3 sequence is 13 residues long. Germline V gene lookup returns CDR1 SGHTS and CDR2 YDEGEE. Deletions cut 2 bases from V and 1 base from J, with 6 bases between. This CDR3 is CASSLRSNYGYTF. The CDR3 nucleotides are TGTGCCAGCAGCTTACGGAGTAACTATGGCTACACCTTC.

The genes are TRBV10-3 and TRBJ1-2; no firm D call. This CDR3 is 12 amino acids long. Germline values: CDR1 ENHRY, CDR2 SYGVKD. V was trimmed by 6 bases and J by 5 bases, leaving 10 bases between them. For the CDR3, the DNA is TGTGCCATCAGGGCGGAGAGATATGGCTACACCTTC. Encoded protein: CAIRAERYGYTF.

The chain recombines TRBV24-1 with TRBJ1-1; D gene uncertain. This CDR3 contains 12 residues. Trimming took 9 bases from V and 2 from J, leaving 9 bases between them. Germline V gene data show CDR1 as KGHDR and CDR2 as SFDVKD. As DNA, the CDR3 is TGTGCCACCCGAGTTGAAAACACTGAAGCTTTCTTT. It is translated as CATRVENTEAFF.

The J gene is TRBJ2-5, the V gene TRBV11-2, with 8 bases fitting TRBD2. The V segment lost 3 bases and the J segment 4 bases; nucleotides outside the gene matches: 16. The CDR3 sequence is 18 residues long. The germline V gene has CDR1 SGHAT and CDR2 FQNNGV. CDR3 coding DNA: TGTGCCAGCAGCTTTCAGCTAGCGGGCCGGGGGGGGATAGAGACCCAGTACTTC. Encoded protein: CASSFQLAGRGGIETQYF.